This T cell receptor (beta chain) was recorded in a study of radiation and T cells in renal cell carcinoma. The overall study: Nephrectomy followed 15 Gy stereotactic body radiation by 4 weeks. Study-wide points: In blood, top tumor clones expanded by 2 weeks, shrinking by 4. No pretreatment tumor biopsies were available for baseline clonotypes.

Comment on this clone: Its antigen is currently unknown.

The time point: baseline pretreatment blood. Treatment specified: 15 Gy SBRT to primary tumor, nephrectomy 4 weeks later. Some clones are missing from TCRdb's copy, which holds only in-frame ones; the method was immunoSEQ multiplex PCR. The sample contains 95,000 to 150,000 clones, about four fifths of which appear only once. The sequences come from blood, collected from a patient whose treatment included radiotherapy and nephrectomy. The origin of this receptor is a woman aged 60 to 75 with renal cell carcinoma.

This CDR3 is CASSSGLAESYEQYF. The CDR3 bases are TGTGCCAGCAGCTCGGGGTTGGCGGAATCCTACGAGCAGTACTTC. V gene TRBV5-4 combines with J gene TRBJ2-7, with D possibly TRBD2 on 5 matching bases. CDR1 SGHNT and CDR2 YYREEE come from the germline V gene (reference sequence). The length of the CDR3 is 15 residues. V lost 3 bases and J 1 base, leaving 14 bases between the germline ends.